These T cell receptor beta chains were read from a single sample in a study of blood T cell repertoires in COVID-19. Data came from immunoSEQ multiplex PCR; TCRdb stores just in-frame clones and leaves some out. The sample lists roughly 300,000 clones; approximately 89% were seen once. The specimen sequenced was peripheral blood. These TCRs come from a woman in her 50s who had recovered from COVID-19. The CDR3 runs from the conserved cysteine through the conserved F or W. Fields, in order: J gene, clone size, V gene, D gene, CDR3 protein, CDR3 DNA. A D gene is named only where the DNA matches it firmly. The size entry is marked missing in some rows and otherwise reads once, few, many or a size class.

TRBJ2-1,NA,TRBV4-1,NA,CASSQDSAGIYNEQFF,TGCGCCAGCAGCCAAGATAGTGCAGGCATCTACAATGAGCAGTTCTTC
TRBJ1-1,NA,TRBV7-9,NA,CASSFGGAEAFF,TGTGCCAGCAGCTTTGGGGGGGCTGAAGCTTTCTTT
TRBJ1-5,once,TRBV4-3,NA,CASSQDLEQPQHF,TGCGCCAGCAGCCAAGATCTGGAGCAGCCCCAGCATTTT
TRBJ2-7,NA,TRBV3-1/TRBV3-2,NA,CASSQDPGQTYEQYF,TGTGCCAGCAGCCAAGATCCCGGACAGACCTACGAGCAGTACTTC
TRBJ2-3,NA,TRBV6-5,NA,CASSRVSDTQYF,TGTGCCAGCAGCCGCGTATCAGATACGCAGTATTTT
TRBJ2-3,NA,TRBV7-9,NA,CASSPPAFREPDTQYF,TGTGCCAGCAGCCCCCCGGCCTTCCGGGAGCCAGATACGCAGTATTTT
TRBJ1-2,NA,TRBV28,NA,CASSLAQSYGYTF,TGTGCCAGCAGTTTGGCCCAGTCCTATGGCTACACCTTC
TRBJ1-2,NA,TRBV28,TRBD1,CASRGADDREPYGYTF,TGTGCCAGCAGGGGGGCCGACGACAGGGAGCCTTATGGCTACACCTTC
TRBJ2-6,NA,TRBV2,NA,CASSLDRANVLTF,TGTGCCAGCAGTTTGGACAGGGCCAACGTCCTGACTTTC
TRBJ2-7,NA,TRBV24-1,TRBD2,CATSVGSGNEQYF,TGTGCCACCAGTGTGGGTAGCGGGAACGAGCAGTACTTC
TRBJ2-7,NA,TRBV5-1,NA,CASSSARTGIDEQYF,TGCGCCAGCAGCTCTGCGCGAACAGGGATCGACGAGCAGTACTTC
TRBJ1-2,NA,TRBV27,NA,CASSLKGNYGYTF,TGTGCCAGCAGTTTAAAGGGGAACTATGGCTACACCTTC
TRBJ2-3,NA,TRBV28,TRBD2,CASSSLGSGASTDTQYF,TGTGCCAGCAGTTCCCTCGGGAGCGGGGCCAGCACAGATACGCAGTATTTT
TRBJ2-7,NA,TRBV7-9,NA,CASSLEQGTYEQYF,TGTGCCAGCAGCTTAGAGCAGGGTACCTACGAGCAGTACTTC
TRBJ2-1,NA,TRBV3-1/TRBV3-2,TRBD2,CASSQESRLAGGWGNEQFF,TGTGCCAGCAGCCAAGAGTCCCGACTAGCGGGAGGGTGGGGGAATGAGCAGTTCTTC
TRBJ2-7,NA,TRBV11-1,NA,CASSLVGQGSPYEQYF,TGTGCCAGCAGCTTAGTGGGGCAGGGGAGCCCCTACGAGCAGTACTTC
TRBJ1-2,NA,TRBV4-2,TRBD1,CASSQYLDRSNYGYTF,TGTGCCAGCAGCCAATACCTGGACAGGAGTAACTATGGCTACACCTTC
TRBJ1-1,NA,TRBV2,NA,CASTARVSSEAFF,TGTGCCAGCACGGCCAGGGTGTCCTCTGAAGCTTTCTTT
TRBJ1-1,NA,TRBV12-2,NA,CASRLGGRDRLNTEAFF,TGTGCAAGTCGCTTAGGTGGGCGGGACAGGCTGAACACTGAAGCTTTCTTT
TRBJ1-6,NA,TRBV19,TRBD1,CASSLNRDRSTLHF,TGTGCCAGTAGTTTGAACCGGGACAGGTCCACCCTCCACTTT
TRBJ2-3,NA,TRBV9,NA,CASSVGARGTDTQYF,TGTGCCAGCAGCGTGGGGGCGCGGGGCACAGATACGCAGTATTTT
TRBJ2-1,once,TRBV9,NA,CASSPSGISYNEQFF,TGTGCCAGCAGCCCATCCGGGATCTCCTACAATGAGCAGTTCTTC
TRBJ1-5,NA,TRBV28,NA,CASSPGLLQGQPQHF,TGTGCCAGCAGTCCGGGGCTTTTACAGGGACAGCCCCAGCATTTT
TRBJ1-1,few,TRBV5-1,TRBD1,CASSTGQLNTEAFF,TGCGCCAGCAGCACGGGACAGCTTAACACTGAAGCTTTCTTT
TRBJ1-1,NA,TRBV19,NA,CASSSTRGTEAFF,TGTGCCAGTAGTTCCACCAGGGGCACTGAAGCTTTCTTT
TRBJ1-2,NA,TRBV4-3,NA,CASSQDILYGYTF,TGCGCCAGCAGCCAGGACATCCTCTATGGCTACACCTTC
TRBJ2-2,NA,TRBV27,TRBD1,CASLGQGYTGELFF,TGTGCCAGCCTGGGACAGGGTTACACCGGGGAGCTGTTTTTT
TRBJ1-2,NA,TRBV6-6,NA,CASKGAGLDYGYTF,TGTGCCAGCAAAGGAGCGGGCCTCGACTATGGCTACACCTTC
TRBJ2-4,NA,TRBV4-1,NA,CASSQYRDAHIQYF,TGCGCCAGCAGCCAGTACCGGGATGCTCACATTCAGTACTTC
TRBJ1-1,NA,TRBV11-2,NA,CASSLDREGSTFF,TGTGCCAGCAGCTTAGATAGGGAGGGTTCGACTTTCTTT
TRBJ2-4,NA,TRBV11-3,NA,CASSLGAVPGNIQYF,TGTGCCAGCAGCTTAGGGGCTGTTCCGGGGAACATTCAGTACTTC
TRBJ2-4,once,TRBV7-5,NA,CARSPQGGGGSKNIQYF,TGTGCCAGAAGCCCACAGGGCGGGGGCGGATCAAAAAACATTCAGTACTTC
TRBJ2-1,few,TRBV5-1,TRBD2,CASSSSGVSSYNEQFF,TGCGCCAGCAGCTCTAGCGGGGTGAGCTCCTACAATGAGCAGTTCTTC
TRBJ1-1,NA,TRBV19,NA,CASSIPITGTAFF,TGTGCCAGTAGTATCCCCATTACAGGTACAGCTTTCTTT
TRBJ2-7,NA,TRBV14,NA,CASSPPGTGREQYF,TGTGCCAGCAGCCCCCCGGGTACAGGGCGGGAGCAGTACTTC
TRBJ2-1,NA,TRBV5-1,TRBD1,CASSNSGGIEQFF,TGCGCCAGCAGCAATTCAGGGGGCATTGAGCAGTTCTTC
TRBJ2-5,once,TRBV18,NA,CASSPLDGLDETQYF,TGTGCCAGCTCACCACTGGATGGACTGGACGAGACCCAGTACTTC
TRBJ1-4,NA,TRBV7-2,NA,CASSLPEAGEKLFF,TGTGCCAGCAGCCTCCCCGAAGCGGGTGAAAAACTGTTTTTT
TRBJ2-3,NA,TRBV5-1,TRBD2,CASSLTRGSGGSTDTQYF,TGCGCCAGCAGCCTGACCCGGGGTAGCGGGGGGTCCACAGATACGCAGTATTTT
TRBJ1-1,NA,TRBV28,TRBD1,CASSNRGPRHTEAFF,TGTGCCAGCAGCAACAGGGGCCCCAGGCACACTGAAGCTTTCTTT
TRBJ2-1,NA,TRBV4-3,TRBD2,CASSQIRTSGRPNYNEQFF,TGCGCCAGCAGCCAGATCCGGACTAGCGGGAGGCCAAACTACAATGAGCAGTTCTTC
TRBJ2-3,NA,TRBV20-1,TRBD2,CSASSGSDADTQYF,TGCAGTGCTAGTAGCGGGAGTGATGCAGATACGCAGTATTTT
TRBJ2-1,once,TRBV27,NA,CASSGHRSPNEQFF,TGTGCCAGCAGTGGGCATCGATCTCCCAATGAGCAGTTCTTC
TRBJ1-5,NA,TRBV28,TRBD1,CASRSPTGINQPQHF,TGTGCCAGCAGATCTCCGACAGGGATCAATCAGCCCCAGCATTTT
TRBJ1-1,NA,TRBV2,NA,CASSELRSLEAFF,TGTGCCAGCAGTGAACTACGCTCCCTTGAAGCTTTCTTT
TRBJ2-3,NA,TRBV18,NA,CASSPIRRSTIIRPDTQYF,TGTGCCAGCTCACCAATTCGGAGGTCGACAATTATACGGCCAGATACGCAGTATTTT
TRBJ1-3,NA,TRBV14,NA,CATSQGRGNTIYF,TGTGCCACTTCCCAGGGTCGGGGAAACACCATATATTTT
TRBJ1-1,NA,TRBV4-1,NA,CASSQEGERVHTEAFF,TGCGCCAGCAGCCAAGAAGGGGAAAGGGTTCACACTGAAGCTTTCTTT
TRBJ1-3,NA,TRBV6-7,NA,CAFCPAKGNTIYF,TGTGCCTTCTGTCCCGCTAAGGGAAACACCATATATTTT
TRBJ2-7,NA,TRBV21-1,NA,CASSWLTQGVHEQYF,TGTGCCAGCAGTTGGCTGACACAGGGGGTCCACGAGCAGTACTTC